A few counts support the clone carrying this T cell receptor beta chain. Its antigen is still unknown. The data stem from a study of cytomegalovirus exposure and HLA in healthy donors. Findings of the study overall: The study labeled 150 or so TCR beta chains cytomegalovirus-associated. Reportedly, a later analysis found an Asian-associated ancestry cluster had fewer N-insertions than the approximately 700-donor mean.

13 Jbeta primers and 60 Vbeta primers were used for the PCR. Assay: immunoSEQ multiplex PCR; the TCRdb copy retains only in-frame clones and omits some. The repertoire holds around 160,000 clones, with approximately 70% as singletons. With 7 bases removed from V and 4 bases from J, the gap between germline ends came to 5 bases. This CDR3 comprises 11 residues. The germline V gene encodes CDR1 LGHNA and CDR2 YNFKEQ. V gene TRBV4-2 combines with J gene TRBJ1-3; D unclear. The clonotype originates from a woman aged 18-29 years in good health and CMV-seronegative. Sequencing used PBMCs. CDR3 loop: CASMQGNTIYF. Written as DNA, the CDR3 is TGTGCCAGCATGCAGGGAAACACCATATATTTT.